The 28 T cell receptor beta chains listed next were all sequenced from one sample in a study of cytomegalovirus exposure and HLA in healthy donors. This table comes from immunoSEQ multiplex PCR, and its TCRdb copy is limited to in-frame clones, with some not included. This sample yields about 140,000 clones, of which approximately 90% are seen a single time; 4.5% to 5.5% belongs to the top ten. The material sequenced was PBMCs. The receptors shown here come from a man aged 18 to 30 in good health and CMV-seropositive.

J is TRBJ1-5 and V is TRBV19; 8 bases are a match to TRBD1. CDR3 length: 17 residues. From germline, CDR1 is LNHDA and CDR2 SQIVND (reference sequence). With V trimmed by 2 bases and J by 2 bases, 8 bases remained unmatched. As DNA, the CDR3 is TGTGCCAGTAGTATACTGCAGGGGGCGCAACGCAATCAGCCCCAGCATTTT. It is translated as CASSILQGAQRNQPQHF.

The chain carries TRBV11-2 and TRBJ2-3; 9 bases agree with TRBD2. The CDR3 length is 18 residues. V lost 0 bases and J lost 2; bases outside the gene matches: 9. Germline V gene sequence: CDR1 SGHAT, CDR2 FQNNGV. The CDR3 spells CASSLDRASGAFTDTQYF. In DNA form, the CDR3 reads TGTGCCAGCAGCTTAGATAGGGCTAGCGGGGCCTTCACAGATACGCAGTATTTT.

This clone was counted only a few times. The chain links TRBV28 to TRBJ1-5; TRBD1 matches at 9 bases. Germline CDR1 reads MDHEN; CDR2 reads SYDVKM. This CDR3 comprises 15 residues. The V segment lost 5 bases and the J segment 10 bases; nucleotides outside the gene matches: 12. CDR3 in DNA: TGTGCCAGCAGTACCTCAGGACAGGGGTGGTCTCCCCAGCATTTT. It encodes CASSTSGQGWSPQHF.

V and J are TRBV6-1 and TRBJ2-7; no clear D. The V and J ends lost 4 bases and 7 bases respectively, with 8 bases between them. In germline, CDR1 is MNHNS, CDR2 SASEGT. CDR3 size: 11 residues. The CDR3 nucleotides are TGTGCCAGCAGTGGGGCTGGGGAGCAGTACTTC. As protein: CASSGAGEQYF.

The chain is built from TRBV27 and TRBJ2-1; tentatively, D is TRBD2 (5 bases). The germline gives CDR1 MNHEY, CDR2 SMNVEV (reference sequence). The germline V and J ends were trimmed by 4 bases and 3 bases, with 19 bases remaining between them. This CDR3 has 17 amino acids. This CDR3 is CASSSRGGLGFYNEQFF. CDR3 coding DNA: TGTGCCAGCAGTTCACGTGGCGGGCTGGGTTTCTACAATGAGCAGTTCTTC.

The genes are TRBV2 and TRBJ1-1; TRBD1 aligns across 8 bases. Germline CDR1 and CDR2: SNHLY and FYNNEI. The CDR3 extends over 15 amino acids. Germline trimming cut 8 bases from V and 7 bases from J; bases unmatched to any gene: 15. As DNA, the CDR3 is TGTGCCAGCCGCGGACAGGGACAACCGTACTATGAAGCTTTCTTT. This sequence encodes CASRGQGQPYYEAFF.

The CDR3 spells CASSYSNRAGANVLTF. CDR3 DNA: TGTGCCAGCAGTTACTCGAACAGGGCTGGGGCCAACGTCCTGACTTTC. The chain is built from TRBV6-6 and TRBJ2-6; D is perhaps TRBD1 (6 bases). CDR1 and CDR2 (germline): MNHNY, SVGAGI (reference sequence). V lost 0 bases and J lost 2, with 8 bases in between. This CDR3 region has 16 residues.

This chain links TRBV11-2 with TRBJ2-5; TRBD2 matches at 10 bases. The CDR3 contains 16 residues. The V segment lost 5 bases and the J segment 2 bases; nucleotides outside the gene matches: 8. Germline V lookup: CDR1 SGHAT, CDR2 FQNNGV. The CDR3 region is CASSNFWTSGQETQYF. The DNA of the CDR3 is TGTGCCAGCAGCAATTTTTGGACTAGCGGACAAGAGACCCAGTACTTC.

This clone was seen a single time. The rearrangement links TRBV10-3 to TRBJ2-7, with 12 bases matching TRBD2. Germline lookup yields CDR1 ENHRY and CDR2 SYGVKD. The CDR3 loop spans 16 amino acids. The junction had 8 bases not matched to a gene; V was cut back by 4 bases and J by 4 bases. The CDR3 here is CAISAPWTSGKYEQYF. The CDR3 DNA reads as TGTGCCATCAGTGCCCCCTGGACTAGCGGGAAATACGAGCAGTACTTC.

This clone was found once. The V and J genes are TRBV18 and TRBJ2-7; 8 nucleotides line up with TRBD1. CDR1 and CDR2 (germline): KGHSH, LQKENI. Trimming took 5 bases from V and 4 from J; bases not matched to a gene: 10. This CDR3 has 15 residues. CDR3 loop: CASSNYLQGEYEQYF. CDR3 DNA: TGTGCCAGCTCAAACTACCTACAGGGGGAGTACGAGCAGTACTTC.

This clone was observed once. The chain combines TRBV7-3 with TRBJ2-3, with 9 bases matching TRBD2. The junction had 5 bases not matched to a gene; V was cut back by 2 bases and J by 2 bases. CDR1 is SGHTA, CDR2 FQGTGA, per germline. The CDR3 is 16 amino acids. The CDR3 region is CASSLGSGGNTDTQYF. The CDR3 DNA reads TGTGCCAGCAGCTTAGGTAGCGGGGGAAACACAGATACGCAGTATTTT.

The chain employs TRBV7-6 and TRBJ2-1; weak D call: TRBD1 (5 bases). The V end was cut by 4 bases, the J end by 10 bases, with 11 bases between. The germline V gene has CDR1 SGHVS and CDR2 FNYEAQ. This CDR3 is built from 12 residues. The CDR3 spells CASSSFGAEQFF. The DNA of the CDR3 is TGTGCCAGCAGCTCCTTTGGGGCGGAGCAGTTCTTC.

This chain joins TRBV2 and TRBJ1-5; the match to TRBD1 covers 9 bases. Germline V gives CDR1 SNHLY, CDR2 FYNNEI. The CDR3 consists of 15 residues. The trim removed 3 bases at V and 7 bases at J, leaving 7 bases unmatched. The CDR3 bases are TGTGCCAGCAGTGAGGAACAGGGGGCACGGCAGCCCCAGCATTTT. It translates to CASSEEQGARQPQHF. Using reference TRBV2 and TRBJ1-5 for the parts outside the CDR3, the full variable domain is EPEVTQTPSHQVTQMGQEVILRCVPISNHLYFYWYRQILGQKVEFLVSFYNNEISEKSEIFDDQFSVERPDGSNFTLKIRSTKLEDSAMYFCASSEEQGARQPQHFGDGTRLSIL.

This chain connects TRBV6-1 to TRBJ2-5; TRBD1 matches at 7 bases. CDR3 size: 13 residues. Germline V CDR1 and CDR2: MNHNS, SASEGT. The ends lost 5 bases at V and 2 bases at J; junction bases unmatched: 2. CDR3 sequence reads: CASSQDRQETQYF. The CDR3 nucleotides are TGTGCCAGCAGTCAGGACAGGCAAGAGACCCAGTACTTC.

The chain couples TRBV28 to TRBJ1-5; D is undetermined. Trimming removed 7 bases from V and 3 bases from J, with 13 bases in between. The CDR3 covers 14 residues. Per germline, CDR1 MDHEN and CDR2 SYDVKM. The CDR3 region has the DNA TGTGCCAGCATGCGAGTTTCGAACAATCAGCCCCAGCATTTT. This encodes CASMRVSNNQPQHF.

J is TRBJ1-1 and V is TRBV28; D gene unclear. The germline V gene encodes CDR1 MDHEN and CDR2 SYDVKM. The CDR3 runs 14 residues. The V gene lost 4 bases and the J gene lost 8 bases, with 17 bases spanning the gap. Here the CDR3 DNA reads TGTGCCAGCAGTTGGAGAGGAAAAAATGAAGAAGCTTTCTTT. Amino acids: CASSWRGKNEEAFF. The full variable domain, rest sourced from reference TRBV28 and TRBJ1-1, is DVKVTQSSRYLVKRTGEKVFLECVQDMDHENMFWYRQDPGLGLRLIYFSYDVKMKEKGDIPEGYSVSREKKERFSLILESASTNQTSMYLCASSWRGKNEEAFFGQGTRLTVV.

The table lists this clone with a count of one. The V call is TRBV7-6, the J call TRBJ1-3, with no clear D. Per germline, CDR1 SGHVS and CDR2 FNYEAQ. V shed 5 bases and J shed 0 bases, with 8 bases lying between them. CDR3 size: 14 residues. The CDR3 loop is CASSEAHSGNTIYF. CDR3 nucleotides: TGTGCCAGCAGCGAAGCCCACTCTGGAAACACCATATATTTT.

The chain joins TRBV5-4 to TRBJ2-7; possible D gene TRBD2, 6 bases. The CDR3 extends over 14 amino acids. V lost 4 bases and J lost 2, with 13 bases in between. From germline, CDR1 is SGHNT and CDR2 YYREEE (reference sequence). In DNA, the CDR3 is TGTGCCAGCAGCCCTTCGGGGGTTACCTACGAGCAGTACTTC. This codes for CASSPSGVTYEQYF.

The rearrangement links TRBV2 to TRBJ2-5, with D possibly being TRBD2 (5 bases). The CDR3 runs to 13 residues. Trimming stripped 8 bases from V and 1 base from J, with 11 bases between. Germline lookup yields CDR1 SNHLY and CDR2 FYNNEI. The CDR3 protein is CASGGLFQETQYF. The CDR3, as DNA: TGTGCCAGCGGAGGACTTTTCCAAGAGACCCAGTACTTC.

V is TRBV5-6 and J is TRBJ2-7; D remains ambiguous. Per the germline V gene, CDR1 is SGHDT and CDR2 is YYEEEE. The CDR3 runs to 13 residues. V lost 4 bases to trimming and J lost 4 bases, with 12 bases between them. The CDR3 protein is CASSEKPSYEQYF. In nucleotides, the CDR3 is TGTGCCAGCAGCGAGAAGCCGTCATACGAGCAGTACTTC.

This chain connects TRBV7-6 to TRBJ2-1; maybe TRBD2 (7 bases). This CDR3 contains 15 residues. Trimming pared 5 bases from V and 4 bases from J, leaving 15 bases between. The germline CDR1 and CDR2 sequences are SGHVS and FNYEAQ. In nucleotides, the CDR3 is TGTGCCAGCAGCCAAGGGGGGGTTCGGTACAATGAGCAGTTCTTC. It translates to CASSQGGVRYNEQFF. The full variable domain, its missing parts supplied by reference TRBV7-6 and TRBJ2-1, is GAGVSQSPRYKVTKRGQDVALRCDPISGHVSLYWYRQALGQGPEFLTYFNYEAQQDKSGLPNDRFSAERPEGSISTLTIQRTEQRDSAMYRCASSQGGVRYNEQFFGPGTRLTVL.

CDR3 protein: CASRYSSGANVLTF. The DNA of the CDR3 is TGTGCCAGCAGGTATTCCTCTGGGGCCAACGTCCTGACTTTC. This rearrangement joins TRBV19 to TRBJ2-6, with unresolved D. The CDR3 has 14 residues. The germline V gene has CDR1 LNHDA and CDR2 SQIVND (reference sequence). The V gene lost 9 bases and the J gene lost 0 bases, with 9 bases spanning the gap.

This clone turned up a few times. CDR3 residues: CASSPLGGSQETQYF. The CDR3 DNA follows: TGTGCCAGCTCACCCTTAGGGGGTTCCCAAGAGACCCAGTACTTC. The chain joins TRBV18 to TRBJ2-5; TRBD1 is a possible D gene (6 bases). V shed 3 bases and J shed 1 base, with 12 bases lying between them. The CDR3 contains 15 residues. Looked up from germline, CDR1 is KGHSH and CDR2 is LQKENI.

The chain couples TRBV29-1 to TRBJ2-2, with 12 bases identical to TRBD2. The V gene end was trimmed by 4 bases and the J gene end by 7 bases; junction bases not matched to a gene: 4. Germline assignment: CDR1 SQVTM and CDR2 ANQGSEA. CDR3 length equals 14 residues. The CDR3 nucleotides read TGCAGCGTTGTGACTAGCGGGAGTAGCGGGGAGCTGTTTTTT. Translating gives CSVVTSGSSGELFF.

V is TRBV27 and J is TRBJ2-5; TRBD1 might be the D (8 bases). The germline V gene encodes CDR1 MNHEY and CDR2 SMNVEV (reference sequence). The CDR3 loop spans 14 amino acids. V lost 5 bases and J 12 bases, leaving 22 bases between the germline ends. The CDR3 DNA sequence: TGTGCCAGCAGTAGAGTTAACAGGGGGGGCCGGGAGTACTTC. Protein product: CASSRVNRGGREYF.

CDR3 amino acids: CASSPTGPYEQYF. CDR3 DNA: TGTGCCAGCAGCCCTACAGGGCCCTACGAGCAGTACTTC. The rearrangement joins TRBV4-2 to TRBJ2-7, with D tentatively TRBD1 (6 bases). The CDR3 spans 13 residues. Germline CDR1 reads LGHNA; CDR2 reads YNFKEQ. The V end was cut by 4 bases, the J end by 2 bases, with 9 bases between.

The chain combines TRBV18 with TRBJ1-2; D remains unclear. Germline lookup yields CDR1 KGHSH and CDR2 LQKENI. V lost 3 bases and J lost 7, with 12 bases in between. The CDR3 sequence is 13 residues long. CDR3 sequence reads: CASSPPAGAGYTF. The CDR3 DNA sequence: TGTGCCAGCTCACCTCCGGCGGGAGCTGGCTACACCTTC. The full variable domain, completed using reference TRBV18 and TRBJ1-2, is NAGVMQNPRHLVRRRGQEARLRCSPMKGHSHVYWYRQLPEEGLKFMVYLQKENIIDESGMPKERFSAEFPKEGPSILRIQQVVRGDSAAYFCASSPPAGAGYTFGSGTRLTVV.

V gene TRBV6-1 combines with J gene TRBJ2-3; D unclear. The V end was cut by 5 bases, the J end by 5 bases, with 5 bases between. The germline V gene has CDR1 MNHNS and CDR2 SASEGT. The CDR3 covers 11 residues. This CDR3 reads CASSSQDTQYF. The DNA of the CDR3 is TGTGCCAGCAGTTCCCAAGATACGCAGTATTTT.